The 22 T cell receptor beta chains reported below all come from one sample, sequenced in a study of blood T cells in healthy people across ages. For the second PCR, which ran for about 6 to 11 cycles, a sample-barcoded 5' primer and a J-beta primer mix were used. One entry per CDR3 protein results from TCRdb running MiXCR on the 5' RACE reads. This table holds about 970,000 distinct CDR3 sequences, just over 50% found once. The sequencing sample was made of blood. All receptors derive from a woman aged 55-75 years in good health.

The sample holds a few counts of this clonotype. This chain uses TRBV7-9 with TRBJ2-7; D gene ambiguous. V was pared by 1 base and J by 4 bases, with 11 bases between. CDR1 SEHNR and CDR2 FQNEAQ come from the germline V gene (reference sequence). The CDR3 runs to 14 residues. The CDR3 protein is CASSLEAQSYEQYF. CDR3 in DNA: TGTGCCAGCAGCTTAGAGGCACAGTCATACGAGCAGTACTTC.

V is TRBV7-9 and J is TRBJ2-3, with D possibly being TRBD2 (6 bases). The germline CDR1 and CDR2 sequences are SEHNR and FQNEAQ (reference sequence). The CDR3 is 17 amino acids. The V gene lost 5 bases and the J gene lost 3 bases, with 21 bases spanning the gap. CDR3 coding DNA: TGTGCCAGCAGCCCTTCCGAGATGGGGGGAGATACAGATACGCAGTATTTT. This gives the protein CASSPSEMGGDTDTQYF.

The chain carries TRBV6-5 and TRBJ2-7, with TRBD1 matching over 9 bases. Germline V CDR1 and CDR2: MNHEY, SVGAGI. CDR3 length: 16 amino acids. V was clipped by 5 bases and J by 1 base; unmatched bases: 9. The DNA for the CDR3 is TGTGCCAGCAGTCCGCGGGACAGGGTTTTTTCCTACGAGCAGTACTTC. Translating it yields CASSPRDRVFSYEQYF.

This clonotype occurred a few times. The CDR3 DNA reads as TGTGCCATCAGGGAGGGCGGGTTGGAGACCCAGTACTTC. Translating gives CAIREGGLETQYF. The J gene is TRBJ2-5, the V gene TRBV10-3, with TRBD2 as a possible D gene (6 bases). Germline lookup yields CDR1 ENHRY and CDR2 SYGVKD. This CDR3 contains 13 residues. Trimming left V 6 bases short and J 5 bases short, with 13 bases between.

This clonotype was seen only a few times. The chain combines TRBV29-1 with TRBJ2-7, with unresolved D. The V gene lost 4 bases and the J gene lost 0 bases, with 10 bases spanning the gap. The CDR3 is 13 amino acids. Germline V CDR1 and CDR2: SQVTM, ANQGSEA. The CDR3 nucleotides are TGCAGCGTTGCATCCCGGAGCTCCTACGAGCAGTACTTC. This codes for CSVASRSSYEQYF.

The chain joins TRBV7-9 to TRBJ2-1, with TRBD2 as a possible D gene (5 bases). This CDR3 spans 15 amino acids. The V gene's germline CDR1 is SEHNR and CDR2 FQNEAQ (reference sequence). The germline V and J ends were trimmed by 7 bases and 7 bases, with 20 bases remaining between them. CDR3 nucleotide sequence: TGTGCCAGCACCGGAGCGGACCCGGCGCGGAATGAGCAGTTCTTC. Translating it yields CASTGADPARNEQFF.

In its sample, this clonotype was seen a few times. A much larger clone differs by one base, so this may be a read error. CDR3: CSGQARQGYEQYF. The CDR3 DNA reads TGCAGCGGCCAAGCGAGGCAAGGCTACGAGCAGTACTTC. This chain uses TRBV29-1 with TRBJ2-7; no clear D. V gave up 7 bases and J gave up 3 bases, with 16 bases separating them. Looked up from germline, CDR1 is SQVTM and CDR2 is ANQGSEA. This CDR3 has 13 amino acids.

This clonotype was counted a few times. CDR3 nucleotides: TGCGCCAGCAGCACACCGACAGGGCGGTACGAGCAGTACTTC. Amino acid sequence: CASSTPTGRYEQYF. V gene TRBV5-1 combines with J gene TRBJ2-7, with 7 bases matching TRBD1. Germline CDR1 and CDR2: SGHRS and YFSETQ. V was clipped by 4 bases and J by 4 bases; unmatched bases: 8. The CDR3 extends over 14 amino acids.

The genes are TRBV10-3 and TRBJ2-1, with D tentatively TRBD1 (6 bases). The germline V and J ends were trimmed by 10 bases and 6 bases, with 16 bases remaining between them. Germline CDR1 reads ENHRY; CDR2 reads SYGVKD. This CDR3 is built from 13 residues. As DNA, the CDR3 is TGTGCCAGCCAACAGGGAGCGTTCAATGAGCAGTTCTTC. Its protein is CASQQGAFNEQFF.

This clonotype was detected a few times. The chain joins TRBV7-2 to TRBJ2-3, with D possibly matching TRBD2 (5 bases). Trimming shortened V by 7 bases and J by 1 base, and 15 bases separated the two germline ends. The CDR3 spans 15 residues. CDR1 and CDR2 from the germline V gene are SGHTA and FQGNSA. CDR3 in DNA: TGTGCCAGCACCCTACTAGAGGCCCGCACAGATACGCAGTATTTT. Its protein is CASTLLEARTDTQYF.

The genes are TRBV6-2 or TRBV6-3 and TRBJ2-5; the D gene is possibly TRBD2 (5 bases). V was shortened by 9 bases and J by 1 base, with 15 bases between the two germline ends. Germline assignment: CDR1 MNHEY and CDR2 SVGEGT. The CDR3 is made up of 14 amino acids. CDR3 in amino acids: CASIPRGGQETQYF. The CDR3 bases are TGTGCCAGTATCCCCCGAGGAGGCCAAGAGACCCAGTACTTC.

This clonotype was counted only a few times. The chain uses TRBV12-3 or TRBV12-4 and TRBJ2-7, with D hard to call. The CDR3 consists of 14 residues. V was shortened by 2 bases and J by 3 bases, with 11 bases between the two germline ends. The CDR3 loop is CASSLFPTHYEQYF. The CDR3 coding sequence is TGTGCCAGCAGTTTATTCCCCACCCACTACGAGCAGTACTTC.

In its sample, this clonotype was seen many times. The J gene is TRBJ2-7, the V gene TRBV7-2, with 13 bases lining up with TRBD2. Trimming at V came to 4 bases and at J to 3 bases, leaving 9 bases not matched to a gene. CDR3 length: 17 residues. The germline CDR1 and CDR2 sequences are SGHTA and FQGNSA. The CDR3 DNA is TGTGCCAGCAGCTCTGGGGTGGGGACTAGCGGGAACTACGAGCAGTACTTC. This codes for CASSSGVGTSGNYEQYF.

The DNA of the CDR3 is TGTGCCAGCCTCGTGGCGGGGGCCTACGAGCAGTACTTC. The encoded protein is CASLVAGAYEQYF. The chain recombines TRBV6-2 or TRBV6-3 with TRBJ2-7, with 7 nucleotides matching TRBD2. This CDR3 is 13 amino acids long. The V gene's germline CDR1 is MNHEY and CDR2 SVGEGT. The trim removed 8 bases at V and 2 bases at J, leaving 6 bases unmatched.

This rearrangement joins TRBV6-5 to TRBJ2-7, with D possibly TRBD2 on 5 matching bases. This CDR3 is built from 16 residues. CDR1 is MNHEY, CDR2 SVGAGI, per germline. The V end was cut by 2 bases, the J end by 3 bases, with 17 bases between. Here the CDR3 DNA reads TGTGCCAGCAGTTACATGGCCGCGGGTCAGGACTACGAGCAGTACTTC. Protein: CASSYMAAGQDYEQYF.

This chain uses TRBV7-2 with TRBJ1-5; D ambiguous. The germline gives CDR1 SGHTA, CDR2 FQGNSA. V lost 5 bases and J 4 bases, leaving 9 bases between the germline ends. The CDR3 has 13 residues. DNA of the CDR3: TGTGCCAGCAGCGTAGTACAAAATCAGCCCCAGCATTTT. This sequence encodes CASSVVQNQPQHF.

V is TRBV29-1 and J is TRBJ1-1, with D perhaps TRBD1 (5 bases). The CDR3 runs 14 residues. V shed 4 bases and J shed 1 base, with 13 bases lying between them. The germline CDR1 and CDR2 sequences are SQVTM and ANQGSEA. CDR3 amino acids: CSVVIGTENTEAFF. For the CDR3, the DNA is TGCAGCGTTGTGATCGGGACGGAGAACACTGAAGCTTTCTTT.

The chain has TRBV6-2 or TRBV6-3 and TRBJ2-1; TRBD2 agrees at 9 bases. J gave up 5 bases and V 6 bases, and 11 bases lay outside the gene matches. This CDR3 is 16 amino acids long. Germline CDR1 and CDR2: MNHEY and SVGEGT. CDR3 loop: CASRFHASGIDNEQFF. The CDR3 DNA sequence: TGTGCCAGCAGGTTCCATGCTAGCGGGATAGACAATGAGCAGTTCTTC.

The rearrangement links TRBV29-1 to TRBJ2-7; no firm D call. The DNA end lines up better with TRBJ2-5; the J call may be wrong. The CDR3 is 14 residues long. The germline V gene has CDR1 SQVTM and CDR2 ANQGSEA. Written as DNA, the CDR3 is TGCAGCGTTGTAACTACATCCATCCAAGAGACCCAGTACTTC. This translates into CSVVTTSIQETQYF.

This chain uses TRBV6-1 with TRBJ2-1; 11 bases are a match to TRBD1. The CDR3 covers 16 residues. Looked up from germline, CDR1 is MNHNS and CDR2 is SASEGT. Losses at the gene ends were 2 bases for V and 14 bases for J; bases not matched to a gene: 14. In DNA form, the CDR3 reads TGTGCCAGCAGTGAATCGGGGACAGGGGGGGGTAGGCTTGAGTTCTTC. Translated, it gives CASSESGTGGGRLEFF.

This chain joins TRBV30 and TRBJ2-1; D is uncertain. V dropped 4 bases and J dropped 8 bases, with 6 bases sitting between them. The CDR3 has 10 residues. Germline V gives CDR1 GTSNPN, CDR2 SVGIG (reference sequence). The CDR3 bases are TGTGCCTGGACCCCGGATGAGCAGTTCTTC. It codes for CAWTPDEQFF.

J is TRBJ1-2 and V is TRBV2, with D tentatively TRBD1 (6 bases). Germline V gene sequence: CDR1 SNHLY, CDR2 FYNNEI. Trimming removed 5 bases at V and 4 bases at J, with 17 bases between. The CDR3 loop spans 15 amino acids. This chain's CDR3 is CASSNQGRAAYGYTF. CDR3 nucleotides: TGTGCCAGCAGTAACCAGGGGAGGGCAGCCTATGGCTACACCTTC.